This passage covers 5 T cell receptor beta chains from one sample sequenced in a study of spatial heterogeneity in lung cancer. Each CDR3 protein gets one entry after TCRdb re-called the 5' RACE reads with MiXCR. The sample lists around 87,000 distinct CDR3 sequences, around 12% occurring once. As to time point: sample taken at primary tumor resection. The sequenced material consisted of unsorted whole RNA from tumor, nontumor lung or frozen PBMC. The material was PBMCs, obtained at surgery. Receptors were obtained from a male donor with early-stage non-small cell lung cancer.

This clonotype has more than one count but fewer than ten. The J gene is TRBJ2-3, the V gene TRBV3-1; maybe TRBD2 (7 bases). CDR1 and CDR2 (germline): LGHDT, YNNKEL (reference sequence). CDR3 length: 18 residues. V gave up 3 bases and J gave up 0 bases, with 19 bases separating them. The CDR3 nucleotides are TGTGCCAGCAGCCAGGAGTACGGCGGGGGCCCTAGCACAGATACGCAGTATTTT. Translating gives CASSQEYGGGPSTDTQYF.

This clonotype was detected a few times. The chain employs TRBV6-6 and TRBJ2-7, with 11 bases aligning to TRBD2. The V gene's germline CDR1 is MNHNY and CDR2 SVGAGI (reference sequence). This CDR3 contains 14 residues. V lost 7 bases to trimming and J lost 0 bases; unmatched junction nucleotides: 2. DNA of the CDR3: TGTGCCAGCAACGGACTAGCGGGCTCCTACGAGCAGTACTTC. Protein sequence: CASNGLAGSYEQYF.

The sample holds a few counts of this clonotype. The gene calls are TRBV30 and TRBJ2-7, with 10 bases fitting TRBD2. In germline, CDR1 is GTSNPN, CDR2 SVGIG (reference sequence). The V segment lost 0 bases and the J segment 6 bases; nucleotides outside the gene matches: 5. CDR3 size: 14 residues. The CDR3 loop is CAWSVSGGAREQYF. The DNA for the CDR3 is TGTGCCTGGAGTGTAAGCGGGGGGGCACGCGAGCAGTACTTC.

In its sample, this clonotype was seen many times. The gene calls are TRBV10-3 and TRBJ2-5; D is perhaps TRBD1 (6 bases). The CDR3 extends over 13 amino acids. Germline V gene lookup returns CDR1 ENHRY and CDR2 SYGVKD. V lost 5 bases to trimming and J lost 3 bases, with 10 bases between them. CDR3 in DNA: TGTGCCATCAGTACAGGGCGCGAAGAGACCCAGTACTTC. Residues: CAISTGREETQYF.

V usage is TRBV7-2 and J usage is TRBJ1-6; no clear D. Trimming removed 0 bases at V and 0 bases at J, with 12 bases between. CDR3 length equals 18 residues. CDR1 is SGHTA and CDR2 is FQGNSA in the germline V gene. In nucleotides, the CDR3 is TGTGCCAGCAGCTTAGCTTATGCTTTGAGCTCCTATAATTCACCCCTCCACTTT. Amino acid sequence: CASSLAYALSSYNSPLHF.